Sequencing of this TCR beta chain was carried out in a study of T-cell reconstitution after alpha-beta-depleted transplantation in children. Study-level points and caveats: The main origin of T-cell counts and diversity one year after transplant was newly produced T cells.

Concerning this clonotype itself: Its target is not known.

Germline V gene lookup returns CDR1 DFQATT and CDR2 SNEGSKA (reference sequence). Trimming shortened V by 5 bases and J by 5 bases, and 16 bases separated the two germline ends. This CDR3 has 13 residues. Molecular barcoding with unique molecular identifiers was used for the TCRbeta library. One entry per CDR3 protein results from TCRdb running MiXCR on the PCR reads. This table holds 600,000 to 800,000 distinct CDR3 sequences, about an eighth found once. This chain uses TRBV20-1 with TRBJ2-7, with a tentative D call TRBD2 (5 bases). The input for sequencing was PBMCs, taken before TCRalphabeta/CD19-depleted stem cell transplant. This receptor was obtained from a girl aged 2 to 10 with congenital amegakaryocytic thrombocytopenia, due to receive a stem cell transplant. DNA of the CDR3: TGCAGTGCTCCGGTTGGTAGCGCCCACGAGCAGTACTTC. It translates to CSAPVGSAHEQYF.